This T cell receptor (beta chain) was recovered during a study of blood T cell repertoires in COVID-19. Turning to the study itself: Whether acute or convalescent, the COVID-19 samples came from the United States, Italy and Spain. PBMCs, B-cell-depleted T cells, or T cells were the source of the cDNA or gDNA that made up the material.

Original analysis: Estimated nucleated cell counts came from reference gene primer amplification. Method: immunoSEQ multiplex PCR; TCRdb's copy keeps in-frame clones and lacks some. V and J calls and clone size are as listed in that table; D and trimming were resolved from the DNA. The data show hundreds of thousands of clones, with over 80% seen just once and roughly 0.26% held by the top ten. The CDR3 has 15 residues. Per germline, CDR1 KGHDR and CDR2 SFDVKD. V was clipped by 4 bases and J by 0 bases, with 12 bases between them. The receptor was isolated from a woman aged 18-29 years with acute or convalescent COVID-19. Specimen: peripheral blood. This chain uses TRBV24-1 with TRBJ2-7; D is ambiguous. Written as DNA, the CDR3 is TGTGCCACCAGTGAATCTGACGCTAGCTCCTACGAGCAGTACTTC. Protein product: CATSESDASSYEQYF.